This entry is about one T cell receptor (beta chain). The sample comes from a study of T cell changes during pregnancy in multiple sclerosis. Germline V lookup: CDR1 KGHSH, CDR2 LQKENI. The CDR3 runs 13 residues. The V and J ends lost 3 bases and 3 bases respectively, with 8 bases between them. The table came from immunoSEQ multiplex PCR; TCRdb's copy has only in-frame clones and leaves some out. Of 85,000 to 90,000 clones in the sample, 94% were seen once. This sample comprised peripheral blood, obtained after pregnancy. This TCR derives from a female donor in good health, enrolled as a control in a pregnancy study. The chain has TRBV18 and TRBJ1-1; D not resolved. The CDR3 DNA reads TGTGCCAGCTCACCCAACGGGGACACTGAAGCTTTCTTT. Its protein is CASSPNGDTEAFF. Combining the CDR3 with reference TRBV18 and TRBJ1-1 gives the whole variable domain NAGVMQNPRHLVRRRGQEARLRCSPMKGHSHVYWYRQLPEEGLKFMVYLQKENIIDESGMPKERFSAEFPKEGPSILRIQQVVRGDSAAYFCASSPNGDTEAFFGQGTRLTVV.